A selection of T cell receptor beta chains follows, all from one sample in a study of vaccination and CD4 T cells after COVID-19. MiXCR was run by TCRdb on the PCR reads, yielding one entry per CDR3 protein. Counted here are some 29,000 distinct CDR3 sequences, 50% to 65% occurring once; the ten biggest clones make up 5.5%. The specimen was CD4+ T cells from blood, collected about 7 months after SARS-CoV-2 vaccination. Receptor source: a human donor who had recovered from COVID-19. CDR3s include the opening cysteine and the closing phenylalanine or tryptophan. Each record gives: clone size, J gene, V gene, D gene, CDR3 DNA, CDR3 protein. D genes are given only for firm matches. Not all rows give a size; the values are once, few, many and, for expanded clones, a class.

abundance: NA
j_gene: TRBJ2-2
v_gene: TRBV15
d_gene: NA
CDR3nt: TGTGCCACCAGCAGCGGGAGAAATGGCGGGGAGCTGTTTTTT
CDR3aa: CATSSGRNGGELFF

abundance: NA
j_gene: TRBJ2-5
v_gene: TRBV20-1
d_gene: TRBD2
CDR3nt: TGCAGTGCTAGTGGCGGGAGAGGAGAGACCCAGTACTTC
CDR3aa: CSASGGRGETQYF

abundance: NA
j_gene: TRBJ2-3
v_gene: TRBV20-1
d_gene: NA
CDR3nt: TGCAGTGCTAGTAGCCGGGAAGCGCAGTATTTT
CDR3aa: CSASSREAQYF

abundance: NA
j_gene: TRBJ1-6
v_gene: TRBV7-9
d_gene: NA
CDR3nt: TGTGCCAGCAGCTTGGGGTGGACAGCACTTTCACCCCTCCACTTT
CDR3aa: CASSLGWTALSPLHF

abundance: once
j_gene: TRBJ2-3
v_gene: TRBV6-2/TRBV6-3
d_gene: NA
CDR3nt: TGTGCCAGCCTTCTAGGGGGGCCTCGCACAGATACGCAGTATTTT
CDR3aa: CASLLGGPRTDTQYF

abundance: NA
j_gene: TRBJ2-5
v_gene: TRBV19
d_gene: TRBD2
CDR3nt: TGTGCCAGTAGTATAACGACTAGCGGCCAAGAGACCCAGTACTTC
CDR3aa: CASSITTSGQETQYF

abundance: NA
j_gene: TRBJ2-2
v_gene: TRBV11-3
d_gene: TRBD1
CDR3nt: TGTGCCAGCAGCAGCAGGACAGGGAAGGCCGGGGAGCTGTTTTTT
CDR3aa: CASSSRTGKAGELFF

abundance: NA
j_gene: TRBJ2-1
v_gene: TRBV20-1
d_gene: TRBD2
CDR3nt: TGCAGTGCTAGTACCCAACTAGCGGTCTCCTACAATGAGCAGTTCTTC
CDR3aa: CSASTQLAVSYNEQFF

abundance: NA
j_gene: TRBJ2-7
v_gene: TRBV7-3
d_gene: NA
CDR3nt: TGTGCCAGCAGCGGAAGGGGCGAGCAGTACTTC
CDR3aa: CASSGRGEQYF

abundance: NA
j_gene: TRBJ2-3
v_gene: TRBV20-1
d_gene: TRBD2
CDR3nt: TGCAGTGCTAGGGGTAGCGGGAGGGCTAGCACAGATACGCAGTATTTT
CDR3aa: CSARGSGRASTDTQYF

abundance: once
j_gene: TRBJ1-1
v_gene: TRBV5-1
d_gene: NA
CDR3nt: TGCGCCAGCAGCTTGGGTGGGGACACTGAAGCTTTCTTT
CDR3aa: CASSLGGDTEAFF

abundance: few
j_gene: TRBJ2-2
v_gene: TRBV7-9
d_gene: NA
CDR3nt: TGTGCCAGCAGCTGGAGTTTAGGGGTCGGGGAGCTGTTTTTT
CDR3aa: CASSWSLGVGELFF

abundance: once
j_gene: TRBJ1-5
v_gene: TRBV20-1
d_gene: NA
CDR3nt: TGCAGTGCTAGAGATGGTGTCCGGGATTGGGCTAATCAGCCCCAGCATTTT
CDR3aa: CSARDGVRDWANQPQHF

abundance: few
j_gene: TRBJ2-2
v_gene: TRBV20-1
d_gene: NA
CDR3nt: TGCAGTGCTACTAGGGCCGGGGAGCTGTTTTTT
CDR3aa: CSATRAGELFF

abundance: few
j_gene: TRBJ1-6
v_gene: TRBV6-5
d_gene: TRBD1
CDR3nt: TGTGCCAGCAGTTACTATGACAGGGGGCGTTCACCCCTCCACTTT
CDR3aa: CASSYYDRGRSPLHF

abundance: NA
j_gene: TRBJ2-1
v_gene: TRBV15
d_gene: NA
CDR3nt: TGTGCCACCAGCAGAGCCTTTTATACCGGTGAGCAGTTCTTC
CDR3aa: CATSRAFYTGEQFF

abundance: NA
j_gene: TRBJ2-3
v_gene: TRBV7-3
d_gene: NA
CDR3nt: TGTGCCAGCAGCGCCCTCCAAGGGGATACGCAGTATTTT
CDR3aa: CASSALQGDTQYF

abundance: NA
j_gene: TRBJ1-1
v_gene: TRBV20-1
d_gene: TRBD1
CDR3nt: TGCAGTGCAGCGGACAGGGGGAACACTGAAGCTTTCTTT
CDR3aa: CSAADRGNTEAFF

abundance: NA
j_gene: TRBJ2-5
v_gene: TRBV7-9
d_gene: TRBD2
CDR3nt: TGTGCCAGCAGCTTAGTGGGAGGGTGGGATTGGAAACTAGCGGGAGAAACGGAGACCCAGTACTTC
CDR3aa: CASSLVGGWDWKLAGETETQYF

abundance: NA
j_gene: TRBJ2-3
v_gene: TRBV20-1
d_gene: NA
CDR3nt: TGCAGTGCGGATGGACCTCTGAATACGCAGTATTTT
CDR3aa: CSADGPLNTQYF

abundance: NA
j_gene: TRBJ2-7
v_gene: TRBV7-2
d_gene: NA
CDR3nt: TGTGCCAGCAGCTTAGATGTCAGGGCCTACGAGCAGTACTTC
CDR3aa: CASSLDVRAYEQYF

abundance: few
j_gene: TRBJ2-3
v_gene: TRBV20-1
d_gene: TRBD2
CDR3nt: TGCAGTGCTAGAGAGGCGGGAGGAGTAGATACGCAGTATTTT
CDR3aa: CSAREAGGVDTQYF

abundance: NA
j_gene: TRBJ2-7
v_gene: TRBV20-1
d_gene: NA
CDR3nt: TGCAGTGCTAGAGACTCCAGGAACTCCTACGAGCAGTACTTC
CDR3aa: CSARDSRNSYEQYF

abundance: NA
j_gene: TRBJ2-5
v_gene: TRBV7-3
d_gene: NA
CDR3nt: TGTGCCAGCAGCTTAAGGCAGGGGTCGGTAGAGACCCAGTACTTC
CDR3aa: CASSLRQGSVETQYF

abundance: NA
j_gene: TRBJ2-7
v_gene: TRBV7-9
d_gene: TRBD1
CDR3nt: TGTGCCAGCAGCTCCACCGGGACAGGGGCCAGTTGGAACTCCTACGAGCAGTACTTC
CDR3aa: CASSSTGTGASWNSYEQYF

abundance: NA
j_gene: TRBJ2-7
v_gene: TRBV5-1
d_gene: NA
CDR3nt: TGCGCCAGCAGCTCTCCTAGCGAAACCTACGAGCAGTACTTC
CDR3aa: CASSSPSETYEQYF

abundance: NA
j_gene: TRBJ2-3
v_gene: TRBV7-3
d_gene: TRBD1
CDR3nt: TGTGCCAGCAGCTTAACGGGACAGGGGGCGTCAGATACGCAGTATTTT
CDR3aa: CASSLTGQGASDTQYF

abundance: NA
j_gene: TRBJ2-7
v_gene: TRBV19
d_gene: NA
CDR3nt: TGTGCCAGTACCGTACCGGCCCCCAACCGTGGCGAGCAGTACTTC
CDR3aa: CASTVPAPNRGEQYF

abundance: NA
j_gene: TRBJ1-1
v_gene: TRBV20-1
d_gene: NA
CDR3nt: TGCAGTGCTAGACGTAGGAACACTGAAGCTTTCTTT
CDR3aa: CSARRRNTEAFF

abundance: NA
j_gene: TRBJ2-3
v_gene: TRBV5-8
d_gene: NA
CDR3nt: TGTGCCAGCAGCCTGGGACAGATTATTAGCGGGAATACAGATACGCAGTATTTT
CDR3aa: CASSLGQIISGNTDTQYF

abundance: NA
j_gene: TRBJ1-1
v_gene: TRBV20-1
d_gene: NA
CDR3nt: TGCAGTGCTACCCCTGGGGGGGTCCGCGAAGCTTTCTTT
CDR3aa: CSATPGGVREAFF

abundance: NA
j_gene: TRBJ2-5
v_gene: TRBV4-3
d_gene: NA
CDR3nt: TGCGCCAGCAGCCAAGATGGGCGGGGAACCCAAGAGACCCAGTACTTC
CDR3aa: CASSQDGRGTQETQYF

abundance: NA
j_gene: TRBJ2-3
v_gene: TRBV6-5
d_gene: NA
CDR3nt: TGTGCCAGCAGTTACGGGGGGACGAGCACAGATACGCAGTATTTT
CDR3aa: CASSYGGTSTDTQYF

abundance: few
j_gene: TRBJ1-2
v_gene: TRBV28
d_gene: NA
CDR3nt: TGTGCCAGCAGTTTAAACCAGGAGGGCTATGGCTACACCTTC
CDR3aa: CASSLNQEGYGYTF

abundance: NA
j_gene: TRBJ2-1
v_gene: TRBV6-2/TRBV6-3
d_gene: NA
CDR3nt: TGTGCCAGCAGTTACTCGAGTCAGGGGCGCGATGAGCAGTTCTTC
CDR3aa: CASSYSSQGRDEQFF

abundance: few
j_gene: TRBJ1-2
v_gene: TRBV7-9
d_gene: NA
CDR3nt: TGTGCCCTTGTGGGGGGCGGTGGCTACACCTTC
CDR3aa: CALVGGGGYTF

abundance: few
j_gene: TRBJ2-1
v_gene: TRBV7-2
d_gene: NA
CDR3nt: TGTGCCAGCAGCTTAGAGCTCCGGCCTCACAATGAGCAGTTCTTC
CDR3aa: CASSLELRPHNEQFF

abundance: NA
j_gene: TRBJ2-1
v_gene: TRBV20-1
d_gene: NA
CDR3nt: TGCAGTGCTACCCTTCCGGGGTGGGTCTTC
CDR3aa: CSATLPGWVF

abundance: NA
j_gene: TRBJ2-7
v_gene: TRBV20-1
d_gene: TRBD2
CDR3nt: TGCAGTGCTAGAACTAGCGGGAACACCTACGAGCAGTACTTC
CDR3aa: CSARTSGNTYEQYF

abundance: few
j_gene: TRBJ2-2
v_gene: TRBV20-1
d_gene: TRBD2
CDR3nt: TGCAGTGCTAGAGACGGGAGGGACACCGGGGAGCTGTTTTTT
CDR3aa: CSARDGRDTGELFF